Shown below are 17 T cell receptor beta chains from a single sample sequenced in a study of T cells in Graves' hyperthyroidism and ophthalmopathy. The TCR beta CDR3 regions underwent amplification using RNA transcripts as the source. Using the HTBI primer set, a first-round RT-PCR was run on the TCR CDR3. TCRdb reprocessed the multiplex PCR reads via MiXCR and lists one record per CDR3 protein. Among 460,000 or so distinct CDR3 sequences listed, roughly 14% were seen once. Sequencing was carried out using blood. The origin of the receptors is a woman aged 18-35 years with Graves' hyperthyroidism.

Only a few counts were recorded for this clonotype. The chain recombines TRBV2 with TRBJ2-1; tentative D call: TRBD2 (6 bases). The germline CDR1 and CDR2 sequences are SNHLY and FYNNEI. This CDR3 is built from 12 residues. The ends were cut back, 6 bases at V and 9 bases at J, with 12 bases in the middle. CDR3 amino acids: CASRLLAIEQFF. As DNA, the CDR3 is TGTGCCAGCAGACTACTAGCAATTGAGCAGTTCTTC. The full variable domain, completed using reference TRBV2 and TRBJ2-1, is EPEVTQTPSHQVTQMGQEVILRCVPISNHLYFYWYRQILGQKVEFLVSFYNNEISEKSEIFDDQFSVERPDGSNFTLKIRSTKLEDSAMYFCASRLLAIEQFFGPGTRLTVL.

This clonotype was detected ten times or more. The CDR3 loop reads CASSLRPGQGGRNYGYTF. The CDR3 DNA reads as TGCGCCAGCAGCTTACGCCCGGGACAAGGAGGCCGTAACTATGGCTACACCTTC. This chain links TRBV5-1 with TRBJ1-2; tentative D call: TRBD1 (6 bases). CDR3 length: 18 residues. Germline V CDR1 and CDR2: SGHRS, YFSETQ. Trimming stripped 2 bases from V and 1 base from J, with 21 bases between.

This clonotype was detected many times. This chain links TRBV12-5 with TRBJ2-3; tentative D call: TRBD1 (5 bases). Germline V lookup: CDR1 LGHNT, CDR2 FRNRAP. CDR3 size: 15 residues. Trimming stripped 4 bases from V and 4 bases from J, with 15 bases between. CDR3 DNA: TGTGCTAGTGGTTCCGCACGTAGGGGCCCAGATACGCAGTATTTT. Protein: CASGSARRGPDTQYF.

This clonotype has more than one count but fewer than ten. The V gene is TRBV10-2, the J gene TRBJ1-2, with TRBD1 as a possible D gene (6 bases). CDR1 and CDR2 (germline): WSHSY, SAAADI. V dropped 6 bases and J dropped 4 bases, with 15 bases sitting between them. This CDR3 is built from 14 residues. CDR3 in amino acids: CASREDRLFYGYTF. DNA for the CDR3: TGCGCCAGCAGAGAGGACAGATTATTCTATGGCTACACCTTC.

There are many counts of this clonotype. The genes are TRBV24-1 and TRBJ1-1; D ambiguous. The ends were cut back, 10 bases at V and 4 bases at J, with 12 bases in the middle. This CDR3 is 12 amino acids long. CDR1 and CDR2 (germline): KGHDR, SFDVKD. CDR3 in DNA: TGTGCCACGTCCGGGGTGCGCACTGAAGCTTTCTTT. This sequence encodes CATSGVRTEAFF.

The table lists this clonotype with a few counts. Just one base apart from a much larger clone, this may be a read error. The CDR3: CASSLNVGSSGGYTF. The DNA of the CDR3 is TGTGCCAGCAGTTTAAATGTGGGCAGCTCTGGCGGCTACACCTTC. The chain links TRBV27 to TRBJ1-2; no clear D. Between the trimmed V and J ends, which lost 2 bases and 8 bases, there was a span of 18 bases. The germline V gene has CDR1 MNHEY and CDR2 SMNVEV (reference sequence). There are 15 residues in the CDR3.

This clonotype was observed at least ten times. The gene calls are TRBV27 and TRBJ1-2; perhaps TRBD1 as D (5 bases). CDR1 is MNHEY and CDR2 is SMNVEV in the germline V gene (reference sequence). Deletions cut 6 bases from V and 4 bases from J, with 15 bases between. The CDR3 extends over 14 amino acids. The CDR3 bases are TGTGCCAGCAGCCGCAAGGACAACACCTATGGCTACACCTTC. This translates into CASSRKDNTYGYTF.

The CDR3: CASSQHPTGGGDEKLFF. The CDR3 bases are TGCGCCAGCAGCCAACACCCGACAGGGGGCGGGGACGAAAAACTGTTTTTT. The V call is TRBV4-1, the J call TRBJ1-4; 10 bases fit TRBD1. The J segment lost 8 bases and the V segment lost 2 bases, leaving 11 bases of the junction unmatched. Germline assignment: CDR1 MGHRA and CDR2 YSYEKL. The CDR3 extends over 17 amino acids.

This clonotype came up many times. This chain joins TRBV11-1 and TRBJ2-1; D is tentatively TRBD1 or TRBD2 (6 bases each). Trimming cost V 3 bases and J 4 bases, with 10 bases left between them. CDR3 length equals 14 residues. Germline values: CDR1 SGHAT, CDR2 FQDESV (reference sequence). CDR3 DNA: TGTGCCAGCAGCTTCGGGGGCGGTTACAATGAGCAGTTCTTC. Amino acids: CASSFGGGYNEQFF.

Note on this clonotype: The conserved phenylalanine or tryptophan is not found at the CDR3 terminus, so this likely reflects a read error. The chain recombines TRBV19 with TRBJ2-5; no clear D. With 3 bases removed from V and 4 bases from J, the gap between germline ends came to 6 bases. The germline V gene encodes CDR1 LNHDA and CDR2 SQIVND (reference sequence). The length of the CDR3 is 12 residues. The CDR3 loop is CASSMTGETQYL. CDR3 coding DNA: TGTGCCAGTAGTATGACCGGAGAGACCCAGTACCTC.

This clonotype was seen more than once but under ten times. The CDR3 sequence is CASSISSGLMEQYF. CDR3 bases: TGTGCCAGTAGTATCTCTAGCGGCCTCATGGAGCAGTACTTC. This rearrangement joins TRBV19 to TRBJ2-7, with 7 bases identical to TRBD2. This CDR3 comprises 14 residues. Per the germline V gene, CDR1 is LNHDA and CDR2 is SQIVND (reference sequence). With V trimmed by 3 bases and J by 7 bases, 9 bases remained unmatched.

In its sample, this clonotype was seen many times. The chain links TRBV30 to TRBJ1-1; the D gene is possibly TRBD1 (5 bases). Trimming shortened V by 4 bases and J by 0 bases, and 18 bases separated the two germline ends. Germline V CDR1 and CDR2: GTSNPN, SVGIG (reference sequence). The CDR3 runs to 16 residues. In nucleotides, the CDR3 is TGTGCCTGGACCCGACAGCGCACGGTCATGAACACTGAAGCTTTCTTT. Its protein product is CAWTRQRTVMNTEAFF. Full variable domain (remainder filled in from reference TRBV30 and TRBJ1-1): SQTIHQWPATLVQPVGSPLSLECTVEGTSNPNLYWYRQAAGRGLQLLFYSVGIGQISSEVPQNLSASRPQDRQFILSSKKLLLSDSGFYLCAWTRQRTVMNTEAFFGQGTRLTVV.

This clonotype occurred many times. This sequence joins TRBV11-2 and TRBJ1-2, with D maybe TRBD1 (5 bases). The germline V gene encodes CDR1 SGHAT and CDR2 FQNNGV. The CDR3 is made up of 15 amino acids. V lost 6 bases and J 6 bases, leaving 20 bases between the germline ends. The CDR3 DNA reads TGTGCCAGCAGAAATATACGAAGGGGAGGAGATGGCTACACCTTC. This translates into CASRNIRRGGDGYTF. Filled out from reference TRBV11-2 and TRBJ1-2, the complete variable domain reads EAGVAQSPRYKIIEKRQSVAFWCNPISGHATLYWYQQILGQGPKLLIQFQNNGVVDDSQLPKDRFSAERLKGVDSTLKIQPAKLEDSAVYLCASRNIRRGGDGYTFGSGTRLTVV.

The table lists this clonotype with many counts. The chain is built from TRBV6-5 and TRBJ1-5, with no clear D. Germline V lookup: CDR1 MNHEY, CDR2 SVGAGI. The V end lost 0 bases, the J end lost 0 bases, and 9 bases lay between the germline ends. CDR3 length: 16 amino acids. The CDR3 DNA is TGTGCCAGCAGTTACTCAGGATTTGGTAGCAATCAGCCCCAGCATTTT. It translates to CASSYSGFGSNQPQHF.

This clonotype appeared many times. The genes are TRBV13 and TRBJ2-3; D unresolved. Deletions cut 2 bases from V and 8 bases from J, with 8 bases between. Germline V CDR1 and CDR2: PRHDT, FYEKMQ (reference sequence). The CDR3 consists of 12 residues. Here the CDR3 reads CASSLTSSTQYF. The CDR3 coding sequence is TGTGCCAGCAGCTTAACCTCAAGTACGCAGTATTTT.

Many counts were recorded for this clonotype. The V gene is TRBV10-3, the J gene TRBJ2-7; 9 nucleotides line up with TRBD2. There are 13 residues in the CDR3. The germline CDR1 and CDR2 sequences are ENHRY and SYGVKD. The CDR3 spells CAVSGGSSYEQYF. CDR3 nucleotides: TGTGCTGTTAGCGGGGGAAGCTCCTACGAGCAGTACTTC.

The table lists this clonotype with many counts. The chain recombines TRBV7-9 with TRBJ2-2; TRBD1 might be the D (6 bases). The CDR3 has 17 amino acids. With 0 bases removed from V and 6 bases from J, the gap between germline ends came to 17 bases. The germline V gene has CDR1 SEHNR and CDR2 FQNEAQ (reference sequence). CDR3: CASSLAVGTRVPGELFF. The CDR3 nucleotides are TGTGCCAGCAGCTTAGCCGTAGGGACAAGGGTGCCCGGGGAGCTGTTTTTT. The full variable domain, in which reference TRBV7-9 and TRBJ2-2 provide the parts outside the CDR3, is DTGVSQNPRHKITKRGQNVTFRCDPISEHNRLYWYRQTLGQGPEFLTYFQNEAQLEKSRLLSDRFSAERPKGSFSTLEIQRTEQGDSAMYLCASSLAVGTRVPGELFFGEGSRLTVL.